The 18 T cell receptor beta chains reported below all come from one sample, sequenced in a study of blood T cells in healthy people across ages. Then a second PCR, running about 6 to 12 cycles, was carried out with a sample-barcoded 5' primer and a J-beta primer mix. TCRdb itself ran the 5' RACE reads through MiXCR, one entry per CDR3 protein. The sample holds 600,000 or so distinct CDR3 sequences, about 30% seen once. The sequenced material came from blood. Receptors originate from a woman of 80 years or more in good health.

This chain uses TRBV20-1 with TRBJ2-5, with TRBD2 matching 8 bases. The germline CDR1 and CDR2 sequences are DFQATT and SNEGSKA (reference sequence). V was clipped by 0 bases and J by 1 base; unmatched bases: 7. This CDR3 has 16 residues. This CDR3 is CSARDRQRGPQETQYF. The CDR3 bases are TGCAGTGCTAGAGATCGTCAGCGGGGGCCCCAAGAGACCCAGTACTTC.

This clonotype came up many times. V gene TRBV20-1 combines with J gene TRBJ2-1; 9 bases match TRBD1. Germline-derived CDR1 and CDR2 are DFQATT and SNEGSKA (reference sequence). The CDR3 is made up of 12 amino acids. V lost 7 bases, J lost 8 bases, and 6 bases stayed unmatched. CDR3 amino acids: CSVLTGGDEQFF. CDR3 DNA: TGCAGTGTCCTGACAGGGGGGGATGAGCAGTTCTTC.

This clonotype was seen a single time. V is TRBV5-6 and J is TRBJ1-3; 10 bases map to TRBD1. CDR1 is SGHDT, CDR2 YYEEEE, per germline. The CDR3 is 14 residues long. V lost 3 bases to trimming and J lost 5 bases; unmatched junction nucleotides: 2. In DNA form, the CDR3 reads TGTGCCAGCAGCTCGACAGGGGGCAGAAACACCATATATTTT. Its protein product is CASSSTGGRNTIYF.

Worth noting for this clonotype: A read error may explain this, as a much larger clone is one base away. The rearrangement uses TRBV14 and TRBJ2-1, with D perhaps TRBD1 (5 bases). CDR1 is SGHDN, CDR2 FVKESK, per germline. This CDR3 contains 16 residues. CDR3: CASSLSGRGSYNKQFF. CDR3 in DNA: TGTGCCAGCAGCCTTTCCGGAAGGGGCTCCTACAATAAGCAGTTCTTC.

This clonotype was recorded only once. The chain joins TRBV6-2 or TRBV6-3 to TRBJ2-3; D remains ambiguous. Looked up from germline, CDR1 is MNHEY and CDR2 is SVGEGT. The CDR3 is made up of 15 amino acids. Trimming stripped 2 bases from V and 3 bases from J, with 12 bases between. The CDR3 DNA follows: TGTGCCAGCAGTTACGGGGTGGGATGGACAGATACGCAGTATTTT. Protein product: CASSYGVGWTDTQYF.

This clonotype was detected ten times or more. V gene TRBV6-2 or TRBV6-3 combines with J gene TRBJ2-1; 8 nucleotides line up with TRBD1. CDR3 length equals 15 residues. Germline CDR1 is MNHEY and CDR2 is SVGEGT. The J segment lost 7 bases and the V segment lost 3 bases, leaving 8 bases of the junction unmatched. The DNA of the CDR3 is TGTGCCAGCAGTTATCGAACAGGGGGGAGGAATGAGCAGTTCTTC. It encodes CASSYRTGGRNEQFF.

Written as DNA, the CDR3 is TGTGCCAGCAGCCCCAGCTCGGACAGGGGGTATAATGAGCAGTTCTTC. Protein: CASSPSSDRGYNEQFF. This chain joins TRBV7-2 and TRBJ2-1, with 10 bases that match TRBD1. Germline V gives CDR1 SGHTA, CDR2 FQGNSA. The CDR3 runs 16 residues. Germline trimming cut 5 bases from V and 7 bases from J; bases unmatched to any gene: 11.

This clonotype has a handful of counts. The chain recombines TRBV5-5 with TRBJ1-3, with D tentatively TRBD1 (5 bases). This CDR3 spans 15 amino acids. The germline V and J ends were trimmed by 4 bases and 4 bases, with 15 bases remaining between them. Germline CDR1 and CDR2: SGHKS and YYEKEE (reference sequence). CDR3 in amino acids: CASSASWGVGNTIYF. CDR3 nucleotides: TGTGCCAGCAGCGCGTCATGGGGCGTAGGAAACACCATATATTTT.

The chain recombines TRBV6-1 with TRBJ2-1, with a possible D match to TRBD1 (6 bases). The germline V gene encodes CDR1 MNHNS and CDR2 SASEGT. Trimming removed 6 bases from V and 2 bases from J, with 14 bases in between. This CDR3 contains 15 residues. The CDR3 DNA reads as TGTGCCAGCAGGAGACAGGACGAAACCTACAATGAGCAGTTCTTC. Translation gives CASRRQDETYNEQFF.

Only a few counts were recorded for this clonotype. This rearrangement joins TRBV5-1 to TRBJ2-1; 9 bases agree with TRBD2. With the DNA end fitting TRBJ2-7 better, the J assignment may be wrong. This CDR3 spans 17 amino acids. Germline CDR1 and CDR2: SGHRS and YFSETQ. The CDR3 protein is CASSRVAGGSSYNEQYF. The CDR3 bases are TGCGCCAGCAGCCGGGTGGCGGGGGGGAGCTCCTACAATGAGCAGTACTTC.

This clonotype was picked up a small number of times. V is TRBV2 and J is TRBJ1-5; D ambiguous. This CDR3 has 14 amino acids. Germline CDR1 and CDR2: SNHLY and FYNNEI. The germline V and J ends were trimmed by 4 bases and 1 base, with 8 bases remaining between them. The CDR3 bases are TGTGCCAGCAGTGTTGGGCGGAGCAATCAGCCCCAGCATTTT. The encoded protein is CASSVGRSNQPQHF.

This clonotype was detected a few times. The rearrangement joins TRBV5-8 to TRBJ1-2, with TRBD1 identical over 9 bases. The CDR3 is 15 residues long. The V gene's germline CDR1 is SGHTS and CDR2 YDEGEE. The junction had 7 bases not matched to a gene; V was cut back by 3 bases and J by 4 bases. CDR3 residues: CASSWWDRDGYGYTF. The CDR3 nucleotides are TGTGCCAGCAGCTGGTGGGACAGGGATGGCTATGGCTACACCTTC. The complete variable domain, with remaining parts taken from reference TRBV5-8 and TRBJ1-2, reads EAGVTQSPTHLIKTRGQQATLRCSPISGHTSVYWYQQALGLGLQFLLWYDEGEERNRGNFPPRFSGRQFPNYSSELNVNALELEDSALYLCASSWWDRDGYGYTFGSGTRLTVV.

This clonotype has just a few counts. A much larger clonotype is one base distant, so this may be a read error. The rearrangement joins TRBV9 to TRBJ2-3, with 10 bases aligning to TRBD2. Germline V gene sequence: CDR1 SGDLS, CDR2 YYNGEE. The ends lost 2 bases at V and 7 bases at J; junction bases unmatched: 10. The CDR3 contains 16 residues. The CDR3 loop is CASSVRLSGGRNTQYF. CDR3 coding DNA: TGTGCCAGCAGCGTCAGACTTAGCGGGGGGAGAAATACGCAGTATTTT.

This clonotype was seen a handful of times. The chain couples TRBV15 to TRBJ1-1; D is unclear. Germline values: CDR1 LNHNV, CDR2 YYDKDF (reference sequence). Trimming removed 3 bases at V and 1 base at J, with 12 bases between. There are 15 residues in the CDR3. CDR3 coding DNA: TGTGCCACCAGCAGGGCCAGAAAAGGGAACACTGAAGCTTTCTTT. Residues: CATSRARKGNTEAFF. Combining the CDR3 with reference TRBV15 and TRBJ1-1 gives the whole variable domain DAMVIQNPRYQVTQFGKPVTLSCSQTLNHNVMYWYQQKSSQAPKLLFHYYDKDFNNEADTPDNFQSRRPNTSFCFLDIRSPGLGDTAMYLCATSRARKGNTEAFFGQGTRLTVV.

Remarks on this clonotype: An end of the junction differs from the germline gene, which may be a read error. The CDR3 protein is CATTYGGSGANVRTF. CDR3 DNA sequence: TGTGCCACCACATATGGGGGCTCCGGGGCCAACGTCCGGACTTTC. This chain uses TRBV15 with TRBJ2-6, with D possibly matching TRBD1 (6 bases). Germline CDR1 reads LNHNV; CDR2 reads YYDKDF (reference sequence). This CDR3 spans 15 amino acids.

The count of this clonotype is one. This clone may be a read error of a much larger clone one base away. This sequence joins TRBV20-1 and TRBJ2-1, with 13 bases that match TRBD2. The CDR3 has 17 amino acids. The germline V gene has CDR1 DFQATT and CDR2 SNEGSKA (reference sequence). The ends lost 5 bases at V and 13 bases at J; junction bases unmatched: 20. For the CDR3, the DNA is TGCAGTGCTGGAACCGGGACTAGCGGGGAGACCCAAGAGACCCAGTTCTTC. It yields the protein CSAGTGTSGETQETQFF.

In this sample, this clonotype turned up a few times. The V and J genes are TRBV20-1 and TRBJ2-5, with 9 bases that match TRBD2. CDR1 and CDR2 (germline): DFQATT, SNEGSKA (reference sequence). The length of the CDR3 is 13 residues. The V gene end was trimmed by 7 bases and the J gene end by 4 bases; junction bases not matched to a gene: 7. In nucleotides, the CDR3 is TGCAGTGTCGTTCAAGCGGGAGGAGAGACCCAGTACTTC. It specifies CSVVQAGGETQYF.

There are many counts of this clonotype. V is TRBV29-1 and J is TRBJ1-1; 9 bases align to TRBD1. J was trimmed by 0 bases and V by 8 bases; bases with no gene match: 7. The CDR3 has 14 amino acids. Germline CDR1 is SQVTM and CDR2 is ANQGSEA. The CDR3 DNA reads TGCAGCACCCGGACAGGGGCTATGAACACTGAAGCTTTCTTT. Its protein product is CSTRTGAMNTEAFF.